The 7 T cell receptor beta chains listed next were all sequenced from one sample in a study of T cell responses to AZD1222 COVID-19 vaccine. The data were produced by immunoSEQ multiplex PCR, yet TCRdb's version contains in-frame clones alone and is incomplete. The sample records around 100,000 clones, 75% to 95% being singletons. The source material was peripheral blood, sampled on day 0 of AZD1222 vaccination. The receptor source for this set is an adult in good health.

The CDR3 nucleotides read TGTGCCATCAGTGCCTCGGGGGCCACTGAAGCTTTCTTT. This sequence encodes CAISASGATEAFF. This chain uses TRBV10-3 with TRBJ1-1; TRBD1 might be the D (6 bases). The CDR3 extends over 13 amino acids. V lost 4 bases and J 4 bases, leaving 10 bases between the germline ends. Per the germline V gene, CDR1 is ENHRY and CDR2 is SYGVKD.

This chain links TRBV27 with TRBJ1-6, with 9 bases that match TRBD1. V gave up 9 bases and J gave up 7 bases; unmatched junction bases: 10. This CDR3 has 15 amino acids. CDR1 MNHEY and CDR2 SMNVEV come from the germline V gene (reference sequence). CDR3 nucleotide sequence: TGTGCCAGTAGGGGACAGGGAGCCGGGAATTCACCCCTCCACTTT. This encodes CASRGQGAGNSPLHF.

The V call is TRBV21-1, the J call TRBJ2-7. TRBV21-1 is a pseudogene. This CDR3 is built from 17 residues. The DNA for the CDR3 is TGTGCCAGCAGCCCCCGGAAGGGGGGAGCCCACTCCTACGAGCAGTACTTC. Encoded protein: CASSPRKGGAHSYEQYF.

The chain recombines TRBV7-2 with TRBJ2-7; 7 bases are a match to TRBD1. The CDR3 is made up of 13 amino acids. J lost 3 bases, V lost 3 bases, and 2 bases had no gene match. Germline lookup yields CDR1 SGHTA and CDR2 FQGNSA. CDR3 nucleotide sequence: TGTGCCAGCAGCTTGAGGGGGCGCTACGAGCAGTACTTC. It translates to CASSLRGRYEQYF.

The chain recombines TRBV9 with TRBJ2-1; 7 nucleotides line up with TRBD2. Germline V gene lookup returns CDR1 SGDLS and CDR2 YYNGEE. The CDR3 sequence is 19 residues long. Trimming at V came to 0 bases and at J to 3 bases, leaving 15 bases not matched to a gene. The CDR3 DNA reads as TGTGCCAGCAGCGTAGCTGGGGGGGGAGCAGGGCTGGACTACAATGAGCAGTTCTTC. Its protein product is CASSVAGGGAGLDYNEQFF.

V is TRBV2 and J is TRBJ1-4; no clear D gene. V was trimmed by 0 bases and J by 0 bases, leaving 11 bases between them. This CDR3 contains 17 residues. Germline values: CDR1 SNHLY, CDR2 FYNNEI. CDR3 loop: CASSEAVYSTTNEKLFF. The CDR3 coding sequence is TGTGCCAGCAGTGAAGCGGTTTACAGTACAACTAATGAAAAACTGTTTTTT.

The chain recombines TRBV30 with TRBJ2-7; D not resolved. CDR1 and CDR2 from the germline V gene are GTSNPN and SVGIG (reference sequence). The CDR3 spans 11 residues. Deletions cut 7 bases from V and 3 bases from J, with 10 bases between. The CDR3 DNA reads as TGTGCCTTCACGACTGGCTACGAGCAGTACTTC. This codes for CAFTTGYEQYF.